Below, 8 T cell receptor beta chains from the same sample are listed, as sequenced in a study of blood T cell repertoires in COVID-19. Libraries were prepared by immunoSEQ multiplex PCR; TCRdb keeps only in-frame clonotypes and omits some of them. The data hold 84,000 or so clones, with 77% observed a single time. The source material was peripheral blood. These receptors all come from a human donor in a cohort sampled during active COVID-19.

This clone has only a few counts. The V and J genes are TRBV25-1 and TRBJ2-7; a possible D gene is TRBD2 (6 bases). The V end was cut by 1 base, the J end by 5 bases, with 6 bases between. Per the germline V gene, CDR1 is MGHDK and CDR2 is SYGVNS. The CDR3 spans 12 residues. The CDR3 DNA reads TGTGCCAGCAGTGAATGGGGGGACGAGCAGTACTTC. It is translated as CASSEWGDEQYF.

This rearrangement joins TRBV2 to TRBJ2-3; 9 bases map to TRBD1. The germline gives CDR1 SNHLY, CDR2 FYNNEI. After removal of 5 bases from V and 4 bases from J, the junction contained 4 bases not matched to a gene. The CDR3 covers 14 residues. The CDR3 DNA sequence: TGTGCCAGCAGTAAGGACAGGGGCCCAGATACGCAGTATTTT. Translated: CASSKDRGPDTQYF.

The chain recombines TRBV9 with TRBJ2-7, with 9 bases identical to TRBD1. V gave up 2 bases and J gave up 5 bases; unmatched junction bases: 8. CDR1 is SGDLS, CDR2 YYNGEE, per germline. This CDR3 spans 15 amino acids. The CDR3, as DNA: TGTGCCAGCAGCGTGGGTGGACAGGGGACTAACGAGCAGTACTTC. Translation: CASSVGGQGTNEQYF.

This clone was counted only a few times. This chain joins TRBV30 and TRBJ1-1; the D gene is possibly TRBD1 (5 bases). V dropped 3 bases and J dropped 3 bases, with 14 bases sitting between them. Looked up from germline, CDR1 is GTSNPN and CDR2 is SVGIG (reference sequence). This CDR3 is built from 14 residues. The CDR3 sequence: CAWRVGQWHTEAFF. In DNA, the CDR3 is TGTGCCTGGAGGGTAGGACAATGGCACACTGAAGCTTTCTTT.

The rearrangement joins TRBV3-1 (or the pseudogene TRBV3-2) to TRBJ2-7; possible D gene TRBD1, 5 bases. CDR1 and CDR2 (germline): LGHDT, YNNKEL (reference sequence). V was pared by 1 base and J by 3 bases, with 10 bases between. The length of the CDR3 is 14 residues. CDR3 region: CASSQGRRVYEQYF. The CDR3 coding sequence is TGTGCCAGCAGCCAAGGGCGCAGGGTCTACGAGCAGTACTTC.

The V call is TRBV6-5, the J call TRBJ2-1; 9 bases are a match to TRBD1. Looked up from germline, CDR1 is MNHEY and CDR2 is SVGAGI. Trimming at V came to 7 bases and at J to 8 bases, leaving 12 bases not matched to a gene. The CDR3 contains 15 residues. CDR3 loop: CASTEYRGQGYEQFF. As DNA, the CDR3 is TGTGCCAGCACCGAGTACAGGGGACAGGGATATGAGCAGTTCTTC.

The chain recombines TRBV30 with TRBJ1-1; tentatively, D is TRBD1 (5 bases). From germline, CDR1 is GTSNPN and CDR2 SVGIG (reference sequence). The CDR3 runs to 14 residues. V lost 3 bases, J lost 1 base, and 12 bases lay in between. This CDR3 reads CAWSLDNPNTEAFF. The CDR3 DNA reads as TGTGCCTGGAGCCTGGACAACCCGAACACTGAAGCTTTCTTT. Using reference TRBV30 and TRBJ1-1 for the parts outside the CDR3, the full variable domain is SQTIHQWPATLVQPVGSPLSLECTVEGTSNPNLYWYRQAAGRGLQLLFYSVGIGQISSEVPQNLSASRPQDRQFILSSKKLLLSDSGFYLCAWSLDNPNTEAFFGQGTRLTVV.

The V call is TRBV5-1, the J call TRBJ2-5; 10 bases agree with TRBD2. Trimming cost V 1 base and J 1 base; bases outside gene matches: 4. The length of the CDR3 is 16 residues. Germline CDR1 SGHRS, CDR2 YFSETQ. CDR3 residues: CASSLLLAGAQETQYF. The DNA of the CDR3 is TGCGCCAGCAGCTTGCTCCTAGCGGGGGCCCAAGAGACCCAGTACTTC. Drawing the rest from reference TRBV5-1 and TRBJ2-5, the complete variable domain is KAGVTQTPRYLIKTRGQQVTLSCSPISGHRSVSWYQQTPGQGLQFLFEYFSETQRNKGNFPGRFSGRQFSNSRSEMNVSTLELGDSALYLCASSLLLAGAQETQYFGPGTRLLVL.